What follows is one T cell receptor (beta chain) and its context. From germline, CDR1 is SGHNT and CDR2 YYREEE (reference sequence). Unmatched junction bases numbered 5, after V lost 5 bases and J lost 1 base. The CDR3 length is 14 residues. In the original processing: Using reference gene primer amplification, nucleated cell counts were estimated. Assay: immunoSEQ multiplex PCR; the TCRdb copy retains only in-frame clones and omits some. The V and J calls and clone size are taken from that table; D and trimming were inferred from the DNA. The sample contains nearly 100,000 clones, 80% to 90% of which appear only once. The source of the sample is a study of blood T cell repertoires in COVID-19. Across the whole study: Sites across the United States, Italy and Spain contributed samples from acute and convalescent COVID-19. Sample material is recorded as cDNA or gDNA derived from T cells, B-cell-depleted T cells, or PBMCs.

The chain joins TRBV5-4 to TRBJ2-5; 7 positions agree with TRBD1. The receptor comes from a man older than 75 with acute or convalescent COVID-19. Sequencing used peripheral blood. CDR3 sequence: CASSRRQGQETQYF. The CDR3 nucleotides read TGTGCCAGCAGTCGCCGACAGGGCCAAGAGACCCAGTACTTC.